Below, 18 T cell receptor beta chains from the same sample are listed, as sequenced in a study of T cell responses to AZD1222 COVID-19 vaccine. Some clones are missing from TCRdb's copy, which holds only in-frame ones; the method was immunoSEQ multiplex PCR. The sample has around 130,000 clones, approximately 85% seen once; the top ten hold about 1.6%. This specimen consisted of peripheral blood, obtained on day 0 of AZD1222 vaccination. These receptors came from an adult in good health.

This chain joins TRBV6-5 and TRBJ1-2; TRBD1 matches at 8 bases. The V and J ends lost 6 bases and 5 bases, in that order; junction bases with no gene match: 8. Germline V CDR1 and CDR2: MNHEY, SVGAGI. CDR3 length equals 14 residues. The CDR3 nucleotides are TGTGCCAGCAGCTCGACAGGGGAACAATATGGCTACACCTTC. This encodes CASSSTGEQYGYTF.

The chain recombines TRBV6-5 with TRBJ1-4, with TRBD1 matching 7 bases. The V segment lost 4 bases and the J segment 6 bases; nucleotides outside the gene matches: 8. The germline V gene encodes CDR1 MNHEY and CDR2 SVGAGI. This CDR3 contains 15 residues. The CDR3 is CASSSPGGLYEKLFF. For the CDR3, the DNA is TGTGCCAGCAGTTCACCAGGGGGATTATATGAAAAACTGTTTTTT.

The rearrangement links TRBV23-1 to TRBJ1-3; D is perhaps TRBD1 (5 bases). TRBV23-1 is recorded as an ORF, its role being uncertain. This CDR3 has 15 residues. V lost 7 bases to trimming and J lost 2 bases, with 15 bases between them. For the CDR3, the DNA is TGCGCCAGCATCACTGGTAACAGGACTGGAAACACCATATATTTT. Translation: CASITGNRTGNTIYF.

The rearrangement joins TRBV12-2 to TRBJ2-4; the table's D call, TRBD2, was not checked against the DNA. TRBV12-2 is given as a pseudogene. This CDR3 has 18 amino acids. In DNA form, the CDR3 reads TGTGCAAGTCGCTTAGCGGCGGAAGGACTTTTGGGGAAAAACATTCAGTACTTC. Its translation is CASRLAAEGLLGKNIQYF.

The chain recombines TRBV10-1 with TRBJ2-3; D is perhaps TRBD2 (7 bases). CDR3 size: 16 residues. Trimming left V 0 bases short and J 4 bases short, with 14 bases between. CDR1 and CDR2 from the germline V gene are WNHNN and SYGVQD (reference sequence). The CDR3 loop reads CASSESGGGASDTQYF. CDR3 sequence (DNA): TGCGCCAGCAGTGAGTCGGGTGGGGGGGCCTCAGATACGCAGTATTTT.

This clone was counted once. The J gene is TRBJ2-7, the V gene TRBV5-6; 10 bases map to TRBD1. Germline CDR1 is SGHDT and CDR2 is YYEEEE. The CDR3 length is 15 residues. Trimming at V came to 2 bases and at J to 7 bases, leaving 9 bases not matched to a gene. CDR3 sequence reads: CASSLFDRGRGEQYF. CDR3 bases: TGTGCCAGCAGCTTATTCGACAGGGGGCGCGGAGAGCAGTACTTC. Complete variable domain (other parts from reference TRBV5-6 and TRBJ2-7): DAGVTQSPTHLIKTRGQQVTLRCSPKSGHDTVSWYQQALGQGPQFIFQYYEEEERQRGNFPDRFSGHQFPNYSSELNVNALLLGDSALYLCASSLFDRGRGEQYFGPGTRLTVT.

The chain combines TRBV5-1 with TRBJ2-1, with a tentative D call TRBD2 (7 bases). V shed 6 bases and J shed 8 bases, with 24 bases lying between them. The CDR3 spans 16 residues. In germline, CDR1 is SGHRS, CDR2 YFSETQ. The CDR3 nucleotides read TGCGCCAGCACCCCCCTTAGCTCAACAGGGAGGGATGAGCAGTTCTTC. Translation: CASTPLSSTGRDEQFF.

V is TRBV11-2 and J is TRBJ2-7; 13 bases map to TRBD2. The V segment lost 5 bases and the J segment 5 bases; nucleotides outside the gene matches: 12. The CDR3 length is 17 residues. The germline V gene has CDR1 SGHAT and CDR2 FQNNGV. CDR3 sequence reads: CASSGRTSGSRGNEQYF. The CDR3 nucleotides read TGTGCCAGCAGCGGCCGGACTAGCGGGAGCCGGGGCAACGAGCAGTACTTC. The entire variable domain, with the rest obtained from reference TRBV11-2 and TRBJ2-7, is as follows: EAGVAQSPRYKIIEKRQSVAFWCNPISGHATLYWYQQILGQGPKLLIQFQNNGVVDDSQLPKDRFSAERLKGVDSTLKIQPAKLEDSAVYLCASSGRTSGSRGNEQYFGPGTRLTVT.

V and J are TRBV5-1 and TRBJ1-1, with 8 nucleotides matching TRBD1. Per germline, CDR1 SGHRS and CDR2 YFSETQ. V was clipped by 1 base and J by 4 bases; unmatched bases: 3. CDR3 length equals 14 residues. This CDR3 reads CASSLPRGPTEAFF. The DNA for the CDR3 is TGCGCCAGCAGCTTGCCCAGGGGGCCCACTGAAGCTTTCTTT. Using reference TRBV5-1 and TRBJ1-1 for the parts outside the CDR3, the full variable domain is KAGVTQTPRYLIKTRGQQVTLSCSPISGHRSVSWYQQTPGQGLQFLFEYFSETQRNKGNFPGRFSGRQFSNSRSEMNVSTLELGDSALYLCASSLPRGPTEAFFGQGTRLTVV.

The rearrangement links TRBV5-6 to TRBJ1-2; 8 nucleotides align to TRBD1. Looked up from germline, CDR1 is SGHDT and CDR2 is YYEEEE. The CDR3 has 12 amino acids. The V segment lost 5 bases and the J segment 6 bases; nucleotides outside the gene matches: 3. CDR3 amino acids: CASSSGGDGYTF. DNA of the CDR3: TGTGCCAGCAGTTCAGGGGGCGATGGCTACACCTTC.

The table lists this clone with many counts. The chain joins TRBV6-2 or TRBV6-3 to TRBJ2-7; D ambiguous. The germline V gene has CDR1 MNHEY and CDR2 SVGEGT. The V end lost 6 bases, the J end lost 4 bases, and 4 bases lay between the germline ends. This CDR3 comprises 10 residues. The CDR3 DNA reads TGTGCCAGCAGCCGTTACGAGCAGTACTTC. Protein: CASSRYEQYF.

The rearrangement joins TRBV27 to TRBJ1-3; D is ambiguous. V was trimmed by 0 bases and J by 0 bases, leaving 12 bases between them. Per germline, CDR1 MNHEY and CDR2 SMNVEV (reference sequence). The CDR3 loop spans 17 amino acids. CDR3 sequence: CASSLSVGTYSGNTIYF. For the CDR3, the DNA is TGTGCCAGCAGTTTATCGGTCGGAACTTACTCTGGAAACACCATATATTTT.

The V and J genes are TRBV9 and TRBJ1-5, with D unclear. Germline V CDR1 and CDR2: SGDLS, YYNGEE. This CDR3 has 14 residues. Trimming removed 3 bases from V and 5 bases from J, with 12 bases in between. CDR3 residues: CASSGGQTDQPQHF. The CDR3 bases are TGTGCCAGCAGCGGGGGTCAAACCGATCAGCCCCAGCATTTT.

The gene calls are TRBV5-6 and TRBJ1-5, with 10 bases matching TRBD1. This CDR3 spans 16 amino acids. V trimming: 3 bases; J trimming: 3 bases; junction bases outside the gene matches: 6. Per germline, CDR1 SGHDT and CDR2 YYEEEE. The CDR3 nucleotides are TGTGCCAGCAGCTGGTGGACAGGGGGGACCAATCAGCCCCAGCATTTT. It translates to CASSWWTGGTNQPQHF.

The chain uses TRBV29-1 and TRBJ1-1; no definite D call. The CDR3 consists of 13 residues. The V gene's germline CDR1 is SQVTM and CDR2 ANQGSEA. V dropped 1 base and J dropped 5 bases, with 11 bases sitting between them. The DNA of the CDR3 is TGCAGCGTTGAAGCGGGGATCGGGACTGAAGCTTTCTTT. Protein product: CSVEAGIGTEAFF.

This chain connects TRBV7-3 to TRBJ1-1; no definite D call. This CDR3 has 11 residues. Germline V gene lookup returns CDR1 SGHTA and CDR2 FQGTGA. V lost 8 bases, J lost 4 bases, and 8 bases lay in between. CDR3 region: CASRESTEAFF. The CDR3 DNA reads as TGTGCCAGCCGGGAGAGCACTGAAGCTTTCTTT.

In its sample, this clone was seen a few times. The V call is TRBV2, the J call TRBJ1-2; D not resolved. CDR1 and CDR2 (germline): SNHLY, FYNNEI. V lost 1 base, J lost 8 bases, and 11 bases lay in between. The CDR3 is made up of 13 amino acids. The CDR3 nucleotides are TGTGCCAGCAGTGAAGAGGGTGTAAGAGGCTACACCTTC. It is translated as CASSEEGVRGYTF.

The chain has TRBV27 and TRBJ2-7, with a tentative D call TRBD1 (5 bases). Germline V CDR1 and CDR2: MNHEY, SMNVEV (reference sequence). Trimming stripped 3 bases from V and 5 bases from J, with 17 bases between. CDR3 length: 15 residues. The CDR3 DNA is TGTGCCAGCAGTTTTTGGCAGGGAAAGTCTCACGAGCAGTACTTC. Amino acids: CASSFWQGKSHEQYF.